What follows are 24 T cell receptor beta chains derived from one specimen sequenced in a study of blood T cell repertoires in COVID-19. Only in-frame clones appear in the TCRdb table, and some are missing; sequencing was by immunoSEQ multiplex PCR. The sample has about 200,000 clones; 81% are singletons. Material for sequencing was peripheral blood. The receptors originated from a woman aged 80 or older with acute or convalescent COVID-19.

This clone was recorded a few times. The rearrangement uses TRBV7-2 and TRBJ2-1; 11 nucleotides align to TRBD1. The junction had 2 bases not matched to a gene; V was cut back by 5 bases and J by 8 bases. This CDR3 is built from 13 residues. Germline V gives CDR1 SGHTA, CDR2 FQGNSA. The CDR3, as DNA: TGTGCCAGCAGCCGGGACAGGGGGGATGAGCAGTTCTTC. Amino acid sequence: CASSRDRGDEQFF.

The table lists this clone with a count of one. The chain recombines TRBV15 with TRBJ2-3; 11 bases fit TRBD2. The germline V gene has CDR1 LNHNV and CDR2 YYDKDF (reference sequence). CDR3 size: 16 residues. J was trimmed by 2 bases and V by 5 bases; bases with no gene match: 6. As DNA, the CDR3 is TGTGCCACCAGCTTCCTGGGACTAGCGGACACAGATACGCAGTATTTT. It yields the protein CATSFLGLADTDTQYF.

This clone turned up a few times. The chain couples TRBV5-1 to TRBJ1-1, with 11 positions matching TRBD1. The V gene end was trimmed by 4 bases and the J gene end by 6 bases; junction bases not matched to a gene: 5. This CDR3 region has 14 residues. Germline V gives CDR1 SGHRS, CDR2 YFSETQ. CDR3 nucleotide sequence: TGCGCCAGCAGCGGACAGGGGGCGCCGGCTGAAGCTTTCTTT. Translation gives CASSGQGAPAEAFF.

This rearrangement joins TRBV28 to TRBJ1-1; TRBD1 aligns across 9 bases. Germline-derived CDR1 and CDR2 are MDHEN and SYDVKM. The CDR3 contains 15 residues. V was clipped by 5 bases and J by 2 bases; unmatched bases: 6. In nucleotides, the CDR3 is TGTGCCAGCAGTCCCAAGACAGGGGGAAACACTGAAGCTTTCTTT. It translates to CASSPKTGGNTEAFF.

The V call is TRBV6-5, the J call TRBJ1-1; D remains ambiguous. Germline CDR1 and CDR2: MNHEY and SVGAGI. V was trimmed by 0 bases and J by 4 bases, leaving 9 bases between them. The CDR3 has 14 amino acids. CDR3 region: CASSYSGSGTEAFF. The CDR3 DNA sequence: TGTGCCAGCAGTTACTCAGGGAGCGGCACTGAAGCTTTCTTT.

The gene calls are TRBV5-4 and TRBJ1-2, with a tentative D call TRBD1 (5 bases). V shed 4 bases and J shed 4 bases, with 17 bases lying between them. CDR3 size: 15 residues. Germline V gene sequence: CDR1 SGHNT, CDR2 YYREEE (reference sequence). CDR3 coding DNA: TGTGCCAGCAGCGCAGGGTTCCCTGCTTCCTATGGCTACACCTTC. This encodes CASSAGFPASYGYTF.

The chain employs TRBV10-3 and TRBJ2-1; perhaps TRBD2 as D (6 bases). V was cut by 2 bases and J by 4 bases, with 15 bases left in between. This CDR3 has 16 residues. CDR1 and CDR2 from the germline V gene are ENHRY and SYGVKD. CDR3 sequence reads: CAISEISGLVYNEQFF. The CDR3 nucleotides read TGTGCCATCAGTGAGATTTCGGGACTGGTATACAATGAGCAGTTCTTC.

V usage is TRBV9 and J usage is TRBJ2-3; D might be TRBD2 (5 bases). The CDR3 totals 16 residues. The V end was cut by 3 bases, the J end by 5 bases, with 19 bases between. The germline gives CDR1 SGDLS, CDR2 YYNGEE. The CDR3 spells CASSGGSFTIRDTQYF. Written as DNA, the CDR3 is TGTGCCAGCAGCGGCGGGTCATTTACTATCAGAGATACGCAGTATTTT.

V gene TRBV27 combines with J gene TRBJ1-3; D is unresolved. V lost 2 bases and J lost 8, with 10 bases in between. This CDR3 is built from 13 residues. Germline V gene data show CDR1 as MNHEY and CDR2 as SMNVEV (reference sequence). CDR3 bases: TGTGCCAGCAGTTTACTACGAGGAGACACCATATATTTT. This encodes CASSLLRGDTIYF.

This clone has a single count. The gene calls are TRBV18 and TRBJ1-1, with D perhaps matching TRBD1 (6 bases). Germline loops: CDR1 KGHSH, CDR2 LQKENI. Trimming removed 6 bases from V and 3 bases from J, with 14 bases in between. This CDR3 contains 14 residues. The CDR3 bases are TGTGCCAGCTCGGCGGTAGGGGGAGACACTGAAGCTTTCTTT. This translates into CASSAVGGDTEAFF.

The chain has TRBV11-1 and TRBJ1-1, with 7 bases identical to TRBD1. In germline, CDR1 is SGHAT, CDR2 FQDESV (reference sequence). The CDR3 has 14 amino acids. The V segment lost 1 base and the J segment 2 bases; nucleotides outside the gene matches: 1. CDR3 protein: CASSLGQGNTEAFF. CDR3 DNA: TGTGCCAGCAGCTTAGGACAGGGTAACACTGAAGCTTTCTTT.

As for this clone: This CDR3 is also generated by other DNA sequences in the sample. The J gene is TRBJ1-2, the V gene TRBV5-1; 9 bases match TRBD1. Germline lookup yields CDR1 SGHRS and CDR2 YFSETQ. CDR3 length: 14 amino acids. With V trimmed by 0 bases and J by 4 bases, 1 base remained unmatched. The CDR3 protein is CASSLGQGGYGYTF. The CDR3 coding sequence is TGCGCCAGCAGCTTGGGACAGGGGGGCTATGGCTACACCTTC.

The V call is TRBV9, the J call TRBJ2-3, with 10 bases aligning to TRBD2. The germline CDR1 and CDR2 sequences are SGDLS and YYNGEE. CDR3 length equals 19 residues. After removal of 0 bases from V and 0 bases from J, the junction contained 10 bases not matched to a gene. CDR3 amino acids: CASSVAGLASEWSTDTQYF. CDR3 nucleotides: TGTGCCAGCAGCGTAGCGGGACTAGCGTCAGAGTGGAGCACAGATACGCAGTATTTT.

This rearrangement joins TRBV4-1 to TRBJ1-2; maybe TRBD1 (5 bases). The V end was cut by 5 bases, the J end by 0 bases, with 16 bases between. CDR3 size: 16 residues. Germline V gives CDR1 MGHRA, CDR2 YSYEKL. In DNA form, the CDR3 reads TGCGCCAGCAGCGACAGATCGACTCTAGCTAACTATGGCTACACCTTC. This translates into CASSDRSTLANYGYTF.

V and J are TRBV10-3 and TRBJ2-7; 11 positions agree with TRBD2. J lost 1 base, V lost 6 bases, and 2 bases had no gene match. CDR1 and CDR2 (germline): ENHRY, SYGVKD. This CDR3 region has 14 residues. CDR3 sequence: CAIRVAGGSYEQYF. The DNA of the CDR3 is TGTGCCATCAGGGTAGCGGGGGGGTCCTACGAGCAGTACTTC.

The chain is built from TRBV27 and TRBJ2-7, with D possibly matching TRBD1 (6 bases). The CDR3 contains 12 residues. Germline CDR1 is MNHEY and CDR2 is SMNVEV (reference sequence). V was trimmed by 6 bases and J by 6 bases, leaving 12 bases between them. CDR3 sequence reads: CASRQGFREQYF. The DNA of the CDR3 is TGTGCCAGCAGGCAGGGGTTTCGCGAGCAGTACTTC.

V and J are TRBV9 and TRBJ2-1; TRBD2 matches at 10 bases. Losses at the gene ends were 3 bases for V and 0 bases for J; bases not matched to a gene: 6. This CDR3 comprises 17 residues. Germline V gene sequence: CDR1 SGDLS, CDR2 YYNGEE. The CDR3 bases are TGTGCCAGCAGCGGACTAGCGGGTAGGAGCTCCTACAATGAGCAGTTCTTC. It is translated as CASSGLAGRSSYNEQFF.

J is TRBJ2-7 and V is TRBV7-2; maybe TRBD1 (6 bases). Germline V lookup: CDR1 SGHTA, CDR2 FQGNSA. The V and J ends lost 5 bases and 2 bases respectively, with 13 bases between them. This CDR3 spans 14 amino acids. The DNA of the CDR3 is TGTGCCAGCAGCCAGGGCACAGGGCCCTACGAGCAGTACTTC. This codes for CASSQGTGPYEQYF.

The chain recombines TRBV5-5 with TRBJ2-7; 9 bases are a match to TRBD2. Trimming took 4 bases from V and 3 from J; bases not matched to a gene: 2. The V gene's germline CDR1 is SGHKS and CDR2 YYEKEE (reference sequence). The CDR3 has 13 amino acids. CDR3 sequence: CASSGTSIYEQYF. The CDR3, as DNA: TGTGCCAGCAGCGGGACTAGCATCTACGAGCAGTACTTC.

The chain is built from TRBV4-1 and TRBJ2-3; 8 bases map to TRBD2. The V gene end was trimmed by 0 bases and the J gene end by 3 bases; junction bases not matched to a gene: 8. The CDR3 sequence is 17 residues long. Germline V gene sequence: CDR1 MGHRA, CDR2 YSYEKL. This CDR3 is CASSQDVGLALTDTQYF. The CDR3, as DNA: TGCGCCAGCAGCCAAGACGTTGGACTAGCCCTTACAGATACGCAGTATTTT.

CDR3 residues: CATSDWQGSQPQHF. DNA for the CDR3: TGTGCCACCAGTGATTGGCAGGGGAGTCAGCCCCAGCATTTT. This chain joins TRBV24-1 and TRBJ1-5, with D tentatively TRBD1 (6 bases). Trimming cost V 2 bases and J 6 bases, with 10 bases left between them. CDR1 is KGHDR and CDR2 is SFDVKD in the germline V gene. CDR3 length equals 14 residues.

The genes are TRBV5-1 and TRBJ2-1, with 12 positions matching TRBD2. The V and J ends lost 4 bases and 7 bases, in that order; junction bases with no gene match: 9. Germline V gene lookup returns CDR1 SGHRS and CDR2 YFSETQ. CDR3 length: 16 amino acids. CDR3 loop: CASSPLLAGGENEQFF. The CDR3 nucleotides are TGCGCCAGCAGCCCTCTCCTAGCGGGAGGGGAGAATGAGCAGTTCTTC.

The genes are TRBV2 and TRBJ1-2; D call uncertain. The germline gives CDR1 SNHLY, CDR2 FYNNEI. Trimming shortened V by 3 bases and J by 8 bases, and 4 bases separated the two germline ends. CDR3 size: 10 residues. The CDR3 DNA sequence: TGTGCCAGCAGTGAGCGGGGCTACACCTTC. It specifies CASSERGYTF.

This clone was detected only a few times. The chain joins TRBV4-2 to TRBJ1-3; a weak D match, TRBD1 (5 bases). Germline V gives CDR1 LGHNA, CDR2 YNFKEQ. The CDR3 sequence is 19 residues long. V was cut by 1 base and J by 2 bases, with 21 bases left in between. CDR3 DNA: TGTGCCAGCAGCCAAGCGGAATCGGCCGGGCAGGGAACTGGAAACACCATATATTTT. It translates to CASSQAESAGQGTGNTIYF.